Listed below are T cell receptor beta chains from one sample, sequenced in a study of technical replicates of blood from a handful of donors. TCRdb's copy holds only in-frame clones and misses some; the assay was immunoSEQ multiplex PCR. This sample has 70,000 or so clones, with less than 99% found just once. Sequenced input: T cells isolated from PBMCs. The receptors shown here come from a human donor in good health. Each CDR3 is given with its conserved first and last residue. Each record gives: J gene, D gene, V gene, CDR3 protein, CDR3 DNA. The D gene is left open where the match is weak.

j_gene: TRBJ2-7; d_gene: TRBD1; v_gene: TRBV5-1; CDR3aa: CASSFGTEDEQYF; CDR3nt: TGCGCCAGCAGCTTCGGGACAGAGGACGAGCAGTACTTC
j_gene: TRBJ2-2; d_gene: TRBD1; v_gene: TRBV14; CDR3aa: CASSQRGPGAGELFF; CDR3nt: TGTGCCAGCAGCCAAAGGGGGCCAGGGGCCGGGGAGCTGTTTTTT
j_gene: TRBJ2-1; d_gene: NA; v_gene: TRBV5-1; CDR3aa: CASSLGSASINEQFF; CDR3nt: TGCGCCAGCAGCTTGGGCAGCGCTAGTATCAATGAGCAGTTCTTC
j_gene: TRBJ2-7; d_gene: NA; v_gene: TRBV2; CDR3aa: CASNEGYSSYEQYF; CDR3nt: TGTGCCAGCAATGAAGGGTACTCGAGCTACGAGCAGTACTTC
j_gene: TRBJ1-3; d_gene: NA; v_gene: TRBV13; CDR3aa: CASSLSLPSSGNTIYF; CDR3nt: TGTGCCAGCAGCTTATCTCTCCCCAGCTCTGGAAACACCATATATTTT
j_gene: TRBJ2-7; d_gene: TRBD2; v_gene: TRBV19; CDR3aa: CASSKLAGAWEQYF; CDR3nt: TGTGCCAGTAGCAAACTAGCGGGAGCTTGGGAGCAGTACTTC
j_gene: TRBJ2-7; d_gene: TRBD2; v_gene: TRBV7-9; CDR3aa: CASSYGTSAQHEQYF; CDR3nt: TGTGCCAGCAGCTACGGGACTAGCGCTCAGCACGAGCAGTACTTC
j_gene: TRBJ2-3; d_gene: NA; v_gene: TRBV4-1; CDR3aa: CASSQVSDRDTDTQYF; CDR3nt: TGCGCCAGCAGCCAAGTTTCGGATCGGGACACAGATACGCAGTATTTT
j_gene: TRBJ2-2; d_gene: TRBD2; v_gene: TRBV7-9; CDR3aa: CASSFSLAGGPNTGELFF; CDR3nt: TGTGCCAGCAGCTTTTCTCTGGCGGGAGGGCCAAATACCGGGGAGCTGTTTTTT
j_gene: TRBJ2-1; d_gene: NA; v_gene: TRBV6-1; CDR3aa: CASSEGAGPRSYNEQFF; CDR3nt: TGTGCCAGCAGTGAAGGGGCGGGACCGCGCTCCTACAATGAGCAGTTCTTC
j_gene: TRBJ2-7; d_gene: NA; v_gene: TRBV4-2; CDR3aa: CASSATSSYEQYF; CDR3nt: TGTGCCAGCAGCGCAACTAGCTCCTACGAGCAGTACTTC
j_gene: TRBJ2-7; d_gene: NA; v_gene: TRBV6-1; CDR3aa: CASSERDIPPHGYEQYF; CDR3nt: TGTGCCAGCAGTGAACGGGACATCCCGCCTCACGGCTACGAGCAGTACTTC
j_gene: TRBJ1-2; d_gene: TRBD1; v_gene: TRBV27; CDR3aa: CASSLTGNRGYTF; CDR3nt: TGTGCCAGCAGTTTGACAGGGAATAGGGGCTACACCTTC